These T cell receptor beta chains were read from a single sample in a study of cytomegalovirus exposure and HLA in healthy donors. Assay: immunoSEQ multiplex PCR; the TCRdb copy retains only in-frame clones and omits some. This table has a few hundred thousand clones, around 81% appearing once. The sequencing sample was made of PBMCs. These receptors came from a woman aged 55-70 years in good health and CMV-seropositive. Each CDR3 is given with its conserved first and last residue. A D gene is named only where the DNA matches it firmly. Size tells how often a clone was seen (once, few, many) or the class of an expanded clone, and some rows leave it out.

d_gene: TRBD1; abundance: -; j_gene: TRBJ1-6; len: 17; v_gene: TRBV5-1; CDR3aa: CASSLAPGQGVNSPLHF; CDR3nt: TGCGCCAGCAGCTTGGCCCCAGGACAGGGCGTTAATTCACCCCTCCACTTT
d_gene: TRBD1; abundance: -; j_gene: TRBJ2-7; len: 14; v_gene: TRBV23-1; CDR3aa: CASRAVGTDHEQYF; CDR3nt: TGCGCCAGCAGGGCTGTAGGGACAGACCACGAGCAGTACTTC
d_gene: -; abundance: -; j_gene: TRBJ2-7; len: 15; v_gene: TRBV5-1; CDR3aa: CASSLRFMSSYEQYF; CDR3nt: TGCGCCAGCAGCTTGCGATTTATGAGCTCCTACGAGCAGTACTTC
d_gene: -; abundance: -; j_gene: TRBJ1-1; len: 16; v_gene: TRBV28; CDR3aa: CASSFGRWARSAEAFF; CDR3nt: TGTGCCAGCAGTTTTGGACGCTGGGCCCGTAGCGCTGAAGCTTTCTTT
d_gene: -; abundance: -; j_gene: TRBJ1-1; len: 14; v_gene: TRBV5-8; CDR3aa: CASPAGQGHTEAFF; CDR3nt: TGTGCCAGCCCAGCTGGGCAGGGGCACACTGAAGCTTTCTTT
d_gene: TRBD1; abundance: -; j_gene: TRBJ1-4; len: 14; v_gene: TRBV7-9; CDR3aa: CASTIQGTGEKLFF; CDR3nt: TGTGCCAGCACCATACAGGGGACGGGGGAAAAACTGTTTTTT
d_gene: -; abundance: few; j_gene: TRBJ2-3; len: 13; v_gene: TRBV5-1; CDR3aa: CASTTGGPDTQYF; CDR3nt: TGCGCCAGCACCACCGGAGGGCCGGATACGCAGTATTTT
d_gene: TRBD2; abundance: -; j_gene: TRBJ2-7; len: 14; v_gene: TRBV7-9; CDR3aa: CASSFSTSGSKQYF; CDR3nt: TGTGCCAGCAGCTTCAGTACTAGCGGGAGCAAGCAGTACTTC
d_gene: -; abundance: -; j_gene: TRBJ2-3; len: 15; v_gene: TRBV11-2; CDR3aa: CASSQLVSSTDTQYF; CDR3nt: TGTGCCAGCAGCCAGCTAGTTTCTAGCACAGATACGCAGTATTTT
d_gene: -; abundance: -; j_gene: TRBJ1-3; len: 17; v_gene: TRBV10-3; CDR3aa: CAISENEIPHSGNTIYF; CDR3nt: TGTGCCATCAGTGAGAATGAGATTCCTCACTCTGGAAACACCATATATTTT
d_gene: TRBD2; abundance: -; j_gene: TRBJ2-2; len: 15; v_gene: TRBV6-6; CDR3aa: CASSPGLAYRWELFF; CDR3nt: TGTGCCAGCAGCCCAGGACTAGCCTATCGTTGGGAGCTGTTTTTT
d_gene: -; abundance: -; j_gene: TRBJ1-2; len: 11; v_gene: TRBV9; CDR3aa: CASSVRGGYTF; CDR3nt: TGTGCCAGCAGCGTAAGAGGTGGCTACACCTTC
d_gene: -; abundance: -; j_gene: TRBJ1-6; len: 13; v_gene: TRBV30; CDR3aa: CAWERRRFSPLHF; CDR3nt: TGTGCCTGGGAAAGGAGGCGTTTTTCACCCCTCCACTTT
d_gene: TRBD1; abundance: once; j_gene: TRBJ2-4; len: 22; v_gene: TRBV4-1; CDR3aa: CASSQVGGSATGALFAKNIQYF; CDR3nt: TGCGCCAGCAGCCAAGTAGGGGGTTCGGCGACAGGGGCTCTATTCGCCAAAAACATTCAGTACTTC
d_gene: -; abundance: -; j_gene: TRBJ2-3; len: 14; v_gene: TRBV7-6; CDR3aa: CASSLEYETDTQYF; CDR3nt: TGTGCCAGCAGCTTAGAGTATGAGACAGATACGCAGTATTTT
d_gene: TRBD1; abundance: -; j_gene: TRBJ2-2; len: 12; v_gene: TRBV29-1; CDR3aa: CSVQGSGRELFF; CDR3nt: TGCAGCGTACAGGGGAGTGGCAGGGAGCTGTTTTTT
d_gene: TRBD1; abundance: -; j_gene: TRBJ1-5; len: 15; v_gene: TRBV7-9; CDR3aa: CASSRQGAGNQPQHF; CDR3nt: TGTGCCAGCAGCCGACAGGGGGCCGGCAATCAGCCCCAGCATTTT
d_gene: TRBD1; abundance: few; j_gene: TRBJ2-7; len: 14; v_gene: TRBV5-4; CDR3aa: CASSSQGVPYEQYF; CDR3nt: TGTGCCAGCAGCTCACAGGGGGTACCCTACGAGCAGTACTTC
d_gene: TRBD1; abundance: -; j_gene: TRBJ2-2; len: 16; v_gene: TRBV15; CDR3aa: CATSRGQGLDTGELFF; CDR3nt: TGTGCCACCAGCAGGGGACAGGGGTTGGACACCGGGGAGCTGTTTTTT
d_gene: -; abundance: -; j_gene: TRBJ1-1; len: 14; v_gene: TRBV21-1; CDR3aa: CASSISKVDTEAFF; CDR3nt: TGTGCCAGCAGCATTAGCAAGGTGGACACTGAAGCTTTCTTT
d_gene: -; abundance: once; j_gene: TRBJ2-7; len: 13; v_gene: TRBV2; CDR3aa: CASSAISGREQYF; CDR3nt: TGTGCCAGCAGCGCTATATCAGGGAGGGAGCAGTACTTC
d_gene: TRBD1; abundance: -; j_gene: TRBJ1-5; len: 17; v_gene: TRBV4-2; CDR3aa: CASSQASEAGGVQPQHF; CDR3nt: TGTGCCAGCAGCCAAGCCTCGGAGGCAGGGGGCGTTCAGCCCCAGCATTTT
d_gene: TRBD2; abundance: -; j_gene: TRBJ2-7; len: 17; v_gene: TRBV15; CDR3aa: CATSPAPLAGFSYEQYF; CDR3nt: TGTGCCACCAGCCCGGCCCCTCTAGCGGGGTTCTCCTACGAGCAGTACTTC
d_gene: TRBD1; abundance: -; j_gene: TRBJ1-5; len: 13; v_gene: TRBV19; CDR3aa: CASRDRGNQPQHF; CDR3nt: TGTGCCAGCCGGGACAGGGGGAATCAGCCCCAGCATTTT
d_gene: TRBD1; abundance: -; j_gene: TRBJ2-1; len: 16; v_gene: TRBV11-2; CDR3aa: CASRLTRDRAGNEQFF; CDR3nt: TGTGCCAGCAGACTAACGAGGGACAGGGCGGGCAATGAGCAGTTCTTC
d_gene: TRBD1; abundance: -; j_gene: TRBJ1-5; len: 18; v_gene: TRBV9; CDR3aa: CASSQLPGQGALNQPQHF; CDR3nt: TGTGCCAGCAGTCAATTACCGGGACAGGGAGCCCTCAATCAGCCCCAGCATTTT
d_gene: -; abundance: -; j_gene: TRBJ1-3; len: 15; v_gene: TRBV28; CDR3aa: CASSLGRGVGNTIYF; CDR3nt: TGTGCCAGCAGTTTGGGCAGGGGTGTAGGAAACACCATATATTTT
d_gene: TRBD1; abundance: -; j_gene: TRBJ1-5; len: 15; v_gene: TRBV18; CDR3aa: CASSAGQGAGQPQHF; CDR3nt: TGTGCCAGCTCAGCGGGACAGGGGGCCGGTCAGCCCCAGCATTTT
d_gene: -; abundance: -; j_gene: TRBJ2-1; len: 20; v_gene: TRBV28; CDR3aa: CASSLWGDVAGGGQVNEQFF; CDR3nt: TGTGCCAGCAGTTTATGGGGGGACGTTGCGGGAGGGGGACAGGTCAATGAGCAGTTCTTC
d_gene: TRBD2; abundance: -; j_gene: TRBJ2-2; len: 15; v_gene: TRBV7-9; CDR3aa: CASSLLAVNTGELFF; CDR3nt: TGTGCCAGCAGCCTACTAGCGGTCAACACCGGGGAGCTGTTTTTT
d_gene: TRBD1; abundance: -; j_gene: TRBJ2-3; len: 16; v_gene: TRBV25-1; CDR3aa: CASSEASGGIADTQYF; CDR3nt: TGTGCCAGCAGTGAAGCGTCAGGGGGAATCGCAGATACGCAGTATTTT
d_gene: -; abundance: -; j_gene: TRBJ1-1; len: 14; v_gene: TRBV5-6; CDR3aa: CASSTKSGNTEAFF; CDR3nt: TGTGCCAGCAGCACCAAATCGGGGAACACTGAAGCTTTCTTT
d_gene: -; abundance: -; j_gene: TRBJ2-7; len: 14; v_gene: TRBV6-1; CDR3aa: CASSESGGAPEQYF; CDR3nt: TGTGCCAGCAGTGAAAGTGGAGGCGCCCCCGAGCAGTACTTC
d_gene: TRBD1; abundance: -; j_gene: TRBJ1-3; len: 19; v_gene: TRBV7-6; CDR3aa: CASSSSRDRGLSSGNTIYF; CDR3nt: TGTGCCAGCAGCTCGTCCCGGGACAGGGGCCTGAGCTCTGGAAACACCATATATTTT
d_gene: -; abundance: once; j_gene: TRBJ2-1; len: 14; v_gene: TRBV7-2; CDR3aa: CASSPSRGSSEQFF; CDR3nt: TGTGCCAGCAGCCCCTCCAGGGGATCCAGTGAGCAGTTCTTC
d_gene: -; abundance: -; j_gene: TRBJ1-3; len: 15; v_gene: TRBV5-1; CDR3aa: CASSLEANPGDTIYF; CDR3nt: TGCGCCAGCAGCTTGGAAGCCAATCCGGGGGACACCATATATTTT